The rows below give T cell receptor beta chains drawn from one sample of a study of T cell responses to AZD1222 COVID-19 vaccine. Sequencing was performed with immunoSEQ multiplex PCR; in TCRdb, only in-frame clones are kept and a portion is missing. This sample has around 130,000 clones, with 70% to 90% found just once. The input for sequencing was peripheral blood, taken 28 days after the second AZD1222 dose. The origin of the receptors is an adult who received the AZD1222 COVID-19 vaccine. Both conserved end residues are part of each CDR3. The D gene is left open where the match is weak. Some rows mark clone size as missing; the rest say once, few, many or name a class of expanded clone.

j_call clone_size d_call v_call cdr3_aa cdr3_nt
TRBJ2-7 . . TRBV4-2 CASSLHGGVGNEQYF TGTGCCAGCAGCCTTCACGGCGGGGTCGGAAACGAGCAGTACTTC
TRBJ1-1 . . TRBV7-2 CASSSSPNTEAFF TGTGCCAGCAGCTCCAGTCCGAACACTGAAGCTTTCTTT
TRBJ1-6 . . TRBV30 CAYQEGPSSPLHF TGTGCCTACCAAGAGGGGCCTTCTTCACCCCTCCACTTT
TRBJ1-4 few . TRBV6-5 CASNRSGRGNEKLFF TGTGCCAGCAACCGATCGGGGAGGGGGAATGAAAAACTGTTTTTT
TRBJ2-3 . . TRBV7-9 CASSLSTDTQYF TGTGCCAGCAGCTTATCGACAGATACGCAGTATTTT
TRBJ1-5 . . TRBV12-5 CASEADWGQPQHF TGTGCTAGTGAGGCCGATTGGGGTCAGCCCCAGCATTTT
TRBJ1-2 . . TRBV5-4 CASRQGGSDRSGYTF TGTGCCAGCAGGCAAGGGGGAAGTGATAGGTCGGGCTACACCTTC
TRBJ2-4 . TRBD2 TRBV3-1/TRBV3-2 CASSPAVSGSGVIQYF TGTGCCAGCAGCCCAGCGGTTAGCGGGAGTGGGGTCATTCAGTACTTC
TRBJ2-7 . . TRBV5-1 CASTTGGFSEQYF TGCGCCAGCACGACTGGGGGATTCTCCGAGCAGTACTTC
TRBJ1-1 . . TRBV7-9 CASSLLRIRGPGNTEAFF TGTGCCAGCAGCTTATTACGAATCAGGGGACCCGGGAACACTGAAGCTTTCTTT
TRBJ1-1 once . TRBV5-1 CASSLIDMNTEAFF TGCGCCAGCAGCTTGATAGATATGAACACTGAAGCTTTCTTT
TRBJ1-2 . . TRBV30 CAGGRWDGYTF TGTGCCGGTGGTCGGTGGGATGGCTACACCTTC
TRBJ1-3 . . TRBV30 CAWGSTGNTIYF TGTGCCTGGGGCAGCACTGGAAACACCATATATTTT
TRBJ2-3 . TRBD2 TRBV3-1/TRBV3-2 CASSRPGGTTDTQYF TGTGCCAGCAGCCGGCCCGGGGGGACCACAGATACGCAGTATTTT
TRBJ1-1 . . TRBV19 CASRKDRSNTEAFF TGTGCCAGTAGAAAAGACAGATCGAACACTGAAGCTTTCTTT
TRBJ1-1 . . TRBV29-1 CSVEEFLNTEAFF TGCAGCGTTGAGGAGTTTCTGAACACTGAAGCTTTCTTT
TRBJ2-1 . TRBD1 TRBV19 CASSDGTGAYNEQFF TGTGCCAGTTCCGATGGGACAGGGGCCTACAATGAGCAGTTCTTC
TRBJ1-3 . . TRBV6-2/TRBV6-3 CASSASGTGNTIYF TGTGCCAGCAGTGCTTCAGGGACTGGAAACACCATATATTTT
TRBJ1-1 . . TRBV5-1 CASSLAQGEAFF TGCGCCAGCAGCTTGGCGCAGGGTGAAGCTTTCTTT
TRBJ1-6 . . TRBV5-6 CASSSQGGYNSPLHF TGTGCCAGCAGCTCTCAGGGAGGTTATAATTCACCCCTCCACTTT
TRBJ2-7 . . TRBV10-3 CAISESGGPVEQYF TGTGCCATCAGTGAGTCCGGGGGGCCCGTCGAGCAGTACTTC
TRBJ1-1 . TRBD1 TRBV2 CASRSATGVNTEAFF TGTGCCAGCAGGTCCGCGACAGGGGTGAACACTGAAGCTTTCTTT
TRBJ2-7 . . TRBV2 CASVRGQPYEQYF TGTGCCAGCGTTCGCGGACAGCCCTACGAGCAGTACTTC
TRBJ2-7 . TRBD2 TRBV5-4 CASHFPASGLVGDYEQYF TGTGCCAGCCACTTTCCTGCTAGCGGGTTAGTAGGAGACTACGAGCAGTACTTC
TRBJ2-6 . TRBD2 TRBV5-1 CASSPGTSLSHGANVLTF TGCGCCAGCAGCCCCGGGACTAGCCTATCCCATGGGGCCAACGTCCTGACTTTC
TRBJ2-5 . . TRBV5-1 CASSFPRHGERETQYF TGCGCCAGCAGCTTCCCTAGGCACGGGGAGAGAGAGACCCAGTACTTC
TRBJ1-1 once . TRBV5-1 CASSLRGSGTEAFF TGCGCCAGCAGCTTGAGGGGGAGCGGAACTGAAGCTTTCTTT
TRBJ1-1 once . TRBV18 CASSTGDGTEAFF TGTGCCAGCTCCACGGGGGATGGCACTGAAGCTTTCTTT
TRBJ2-5 . TRBD2 TRBV18 CASSPPGLAGGPQTQYF TGTGCCAGCTCACCGCCGGGACTAGCGGGAGGGCCTCAGACCCAGTACTTC
TRBJ2-1 . . TRBV19 CASSDRQYNEQFF TGTGCCAGTTCGGATCGACAGTACAATGAGCAGTTCTTC
TRBJ1-6 . TRBD1 TRBV27 CASSLRPGTGGAGSNSPLHF TGTGCCAGCAGTTTACGTCCCGGGACAGGGGGCGCGGGCTCGAATTCACCCCTCCACTTT
TRBJ1-1 . TRBD1 TRBV10-3 CAISSPQGAIEAFF TGTGCCATCAGTTCACCGCAGGGGGCAATTGAAGCTTTCTTT
TRBJ1-4 . TRBD1 TRBV19 CASSRTGDRTNEKLFF TGTGCCAGTAGTCGGACAGGGGATCGGACTAATGAAAAACTGTTTTTT
TRBJ2-4 . . TRBV6-5 CASSYSQTGPKNIQYF TGTGCCAGCAGTTACTCTCAAACGGGACCCAAAAACATTCAGTACTTC
TRBJ1-2 . TRBD1 TRBV5-1 CASSLDPKTGKNGYTF TGCGCCAGCAGCTTGGACCCTAAGACAGGGAAGAATGGCTACACCTTC
TRBJ1-1 . . TRBV6-2/TRBV6-3 CASSWEGTEAFF TGTGCCAGCAGTTGGGAGGGCACTGAAGCTTTCTTT
TRBJ2-3 . TRBD1 TRBV5-6 CASSSGTGATDTQYF TGTGCCAGCAGCTCCGGGACAGGGGCTACAGATACGCAGTATTTT
TRBJ1-1 . . TRBV30 CAWSVLGITNTEAFF TGTGCCTGGAGTGTACTAGGTATTACGAACACTGAAGCTTTCTTT
TRBJ1-6 . . TRBV19 CASSIGPIVDSPLHF TGTGCCAGTAGTATTGGGCCAATTGTCGATTCACCCCTCCACTTT
TRBJ1-2 . TRBD1 TRBV11-1 CASSPRYSTGDYTF TGTGCCAGCAGCCCTCGATATTCGACAGGGGACTACACCTTC
TRBJ1-1 . . TRBV5-4 CASSLAQKNTEAFF TGTGCCAGCAGCTTGGCACAGAAGAACACTGAAGCTTTCTTT
TRBJ1-4 . . TRBV30 CAWGGLEKLFF TGTGCCTGGGGCGGACTCGAAAAACTGTTTTTT
TRBJ1-1 . . TRBV11-2 CASSGPILLAFF TGTGCCAGCAGCGGCCCAATCTTATTAGCTTTCTTT